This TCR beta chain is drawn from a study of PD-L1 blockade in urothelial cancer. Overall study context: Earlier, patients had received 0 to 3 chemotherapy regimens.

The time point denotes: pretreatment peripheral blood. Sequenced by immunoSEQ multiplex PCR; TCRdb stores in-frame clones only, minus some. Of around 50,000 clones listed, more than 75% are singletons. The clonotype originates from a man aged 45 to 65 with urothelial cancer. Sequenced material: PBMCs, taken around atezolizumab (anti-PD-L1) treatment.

Here the CDR3 reads CASSPGTGGQETQYF. The CDR3 DNA sequence: TGCGCCAGCAGCCCGGGGACAGGGGGCCAAGAGACCCAGTACTTC. This chain joins TRBV5-1 and TRBJ2-5; TRBD1 aligns across 11 bases. The germline CDR1 and CDR2 sequences are SGHRS and YFSETQ. This CDR3 comprises 15 residues. Trimming removed 4 bases from V and 1 base from J; junction bases left unmatched: 3.